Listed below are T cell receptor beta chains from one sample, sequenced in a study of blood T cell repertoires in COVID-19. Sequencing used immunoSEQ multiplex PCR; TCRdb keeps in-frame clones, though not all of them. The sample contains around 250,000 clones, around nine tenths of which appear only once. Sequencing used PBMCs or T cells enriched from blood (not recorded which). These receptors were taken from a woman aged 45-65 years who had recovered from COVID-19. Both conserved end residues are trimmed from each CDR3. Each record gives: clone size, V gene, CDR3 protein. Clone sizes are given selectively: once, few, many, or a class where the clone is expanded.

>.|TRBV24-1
ATSEVTGDSQPQH
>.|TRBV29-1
SGSLSSGGTGELF
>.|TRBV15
ATSSSSYNSPLH
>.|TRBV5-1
ASSYGQSIYGYT
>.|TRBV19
ASRKTSGSYEQY
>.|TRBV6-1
ASSEAWGGAGGDTQY
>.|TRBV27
ASSPSWDIWELF
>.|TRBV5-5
ASSLELINEQF
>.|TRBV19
ASTGTGGQETQY
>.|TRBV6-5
ASSDSLVNYGYT
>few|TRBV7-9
ASSLGLSSYNEQF
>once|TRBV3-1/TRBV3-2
ASSQDLRSGGGAF
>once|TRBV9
ASSKTGSSYNEQF
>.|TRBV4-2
ASSLGTGVDGYT
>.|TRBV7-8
ASSRRVFSPRGTEAF
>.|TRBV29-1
SVDVLRGGNEQF
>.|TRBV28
ASSPDRYEQY
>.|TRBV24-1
ATREGTGELF
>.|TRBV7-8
ASSLGGGNIYQPQH
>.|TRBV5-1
ASSLGQLSGGDNEQF
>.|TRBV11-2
ASSLQGASQRTDTQY
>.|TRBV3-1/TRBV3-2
ASSQGSVGKGPQH
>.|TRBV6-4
ASSEGQTGANVLT
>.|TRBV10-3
AIRQGSGANVLT
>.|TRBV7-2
ASSSPLSGANVLT
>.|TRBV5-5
ASRIQGPGNTIY
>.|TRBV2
ASKGLNYGYT
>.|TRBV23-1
ASSYVGQSVAPGAVSGELF
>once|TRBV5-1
ASSEGQGTEAF
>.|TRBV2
ASSAGMSYNEQF
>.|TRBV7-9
ASSSTSRAGDTQY
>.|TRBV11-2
ASSRWTGTTTNEKLF